This TCR beta chain was sequenced in a study of early T cells in non-severe SARS-CoV-2 infection. Study-wide context: The chains were unpaired, and the sequenced material was bulk RNA from unsorted whole blood. Study-level results: Reliance on VDJdb matching favored anti-spike CD8 responses; private and CD4 specificities were missed.

Attachment of unique molecular identifiers was made to individual cDNA molecules. TCRdb analysed the 5' RACE reads with MiXCR anew, one entry per CDR3 protein. The table lists 55,000 to 80,000 distinct CDR3 sequences, around a tenth of them singletons. This clonotype was seen a handful of times. Its matching antigen is unknown. Material for sequencing was whole blood. This sequence originates from an adult who was a healthcare worker with PCR-confirmed SARS-CoV-2 infection or an uninfected control (not recorded which).

The CDR3 DNA sequence: TGTGCCAGCAGCCCATCCCTTATTTCCGGGACCACCACAGATACGCAGTATTTT. Residues: CASSPSLISGTTTDTQYF. The chain recombines TRBV7-9 with TRBJ2-3, with D perhaps given as TRBD1 or TRBD2 (5 bases each). The CDR3 is made up of 18 amino acids. V lost 5 bases to trimming and J lost 2 bases, with 23 bases between them. Germline CDR1 and CDR2: SEHNR and FQNEAQ (reference sequence).